The rows below give T cell receptor beta chains drawn from one sample of a study of T cells after yellow fever vaccination. TCRdb reanalysed the 5' RACE reads using MiXCR and keeps one entry per CDR3 protein. The repertoire holds 350,000 to 550,000 distinct CDR3 sequences, with around a sixth as singletons. The material sequenced was PBMCs, taken before the yellow fever booster vaccination. Receptors originate from a young man who received the YFV17D yellow fever vaccine. CDR3s include the opening cysteine and the closing phenylalanine or tryptophan. Each record gives: V gene, D gene, J gene, clone size, CDR3 DNA, CDR3 protein. The D gene is left open where the match is weak. A row's size may be missing; if present it is once, few, many or a size class.

V gene: TRBV29-1; D gene: .; J gene: TRBJ2-1; clone size: .; CDR3 DNA: TGCAGCTACGGAGGGACTGAGCAGTTCTTC; CDR3 protein: CSYGGTEQFF
V gene: TRBV12-3/TRBV12-4; D gene: .; J gene: TRBJ1-1; clone size: many; CDR3 DNA: TGTGCCAGCACGCCGGGCAGGGCGAGCACTGAAGCTTTCTTT; CDR3 protein: CASTPGRASTEAFF
V gene: TRBV6-1; D gene: TRBD1; J gene: TRBJ2-7; clone size: few; CDR3 DNA: TGTGCCAGCAAAGGATCCCCCCGGGACAGGGGATCCTACGAGCAGTACTTC; CDR3 protein: CASKGSPRDRGSYEQYF
V gene: TRBV6-6; D gene: .; J gene: TRBJ1-5; clone size: many; CDR3 DNA: TGTGCCAGCACTCAGGCTTTGGTTGGCAATCAGCCCCAGCATTTT; CDR3 protein: CASTQALVGNQPQHF
V gene: TRBV5-1; D gene: .; J gene: TRBJ2-5; clone size: .; CDR3 DNA: TGCGCCAGCAGCTTGGGCAGGGAGAGGTACCAAGAGACCCAGTACTTC; CDR3 protein: CASSLGRERYQETQYF
V gene: TRBV20-1; D gene: .; J gene: TRBJ1-1; clone size: few; CDR3 DNA: TGCAGTGCTCGACCCGACAGCTACACTGAAGCTTTCTTT; CDR3 protein: CSARPDSYTEAFF
V gene: TRBV5-3; D gene: TRBD2; J gene: TRBJ2-1; clone size: .; CDR3 DNA: TGTGCCAGAAGCTGTCCTCGACTAGCGGGGGGAGGTGAGCAGTTCTTC; CDR3 protein: CARSCPRLAGGGEQFF
V gene: TRBV6-6; D gene: TRBD1; J gene: TRBJ1-1; clone size: few; CDR3 DNA: TGTGCCAGCGCACTGACAGGGGTTTACACTGAAGCTTTCTTT; CDR3 protein: CASALTGVYTEAFF
V gene: TRBV2; D gene: .; J gene: TRBJ1-6; clone size: .; CDR3 DNA: TGTGCCAGCAGTGAACAGGGACCTGATAATTCACCCCTCCACTTT; CDR3 protein: CASSEQGPDNSPLHF
V gene: TRBV10-3; D gene: .; J gene: TRBJ2-3; clone size: many; CDR3 DNA: TGTGCCATCAGTACTGGGACAACTAGCACAGATACGCAGTATTTT; CDR3 protein: CAISTGTTSTDTQYF
V gene: TRBV5-1; D gene: .; J gene: TRBJ2-3; clone size: .; CDR3 DNA: TGCGCCAGTTCGGGACTGGGCACAGATACGCAGTATTTT; CDR3 protein: CASSGLGTDTQYF
V gene: TRBV4-1; D gene: .; J gene: TRBJ1-5; clone size: few; CDR3 DNA: TGCGCCAGCAGCCACCCAGATGGAGGTATAGGGCGAGATCAGCCCCAGCATTTT; CDR3 protein: CASSHPDGGIGRDQPQHF
V gene: TRBV7-9; D gene: .; J gene: TRBJ2-2; clone size: few; CDR3 DNA: TGTGCCAGCGCCTTCCCCGGGGAGCTGTTTTTT; CDR3 protein: CASAFPGELFF